Sequencing of this T cell receptor beta chain was carried out in a study of early T cells in non-severe SARS-CoV-2 infection. TCRdb passed the 5' RACE reads through MiXCR, listing each CDR3 protein once. This table has about 64,000 distinct CDR3 sequences, under 15% appearing once. The V and J ends lost 4 bases and 7 bases respectively, with 14 bases between them. The CDR3 runs 13 residues. Germline lookup yields CDR1 SGHAT and CDR2 FQNNGV. The sequenced material came from whole blood. The chain is built from TRBV11-2 and TRBJ2-7, with no clear D. The receptor comes from an adult who was a healthcare worker with PCR-confirmed SARS-CoV-2 infection or an uninfected control (not recorded which). CDR3 amino acids: CASSSPPDREQYF. CDR3 coding DNA: TGTGCCAGCAGCTCCCCCCCCGATAGGGAGCAGTACTTC.